This entry lists 7 T cell receptor beta chains sequenced from one sample in a study of vaccination and CD4 T cells after COVID-19. TCRdb ran MiXCR on the PCR reads and lists one entry per CDR3 protein. The table records about 21,000 distinct CDR3 sequences, roughly 60% of them present only once. Material: CD4+ T cells from blood, obtained after SARS-CoV-2 vaccination. These receptors were collected from a human donor who had recovered from COVID-19.

This clonotype was counted only a few times. This rearrangement joins TRBV6-5 to TRBJ1-5; D gene unclear. Germline lookup yields CDR1 MNHEY and CDR2 SVGAGI. Trimming shortened V by 0 bases and J by 3 bases, and 9 bases separated the two germline ends. CDR3 length: 15 amino acids. This CDR3 reads CASSYSRLNNQPQHF. The CDR3 DNA follows: TGTGCCAGCAGTTACTCGAGGTTGAACAATCAGCCCCAGCATTTT.

This chain links TRBV12-3 or TRBV12-4 with TRBJ2-7; D perhaps matches TRBD2 (6 bases). There are 12 residues in the CDR3. V lost 5 bases and J 5 bases, leaving 10 bases between the germline ends. CDR3 bases: TGTGCCAGCAGTAGGGACTTCAACGAGCAGTACTTC. Amino acid sequence: CASSRDFNEQYF.

The V gene is TRBV7-2, the J gene TRBJ2-5; D might be TRBD1 or TRBD2, each matching 5 bases. Germline-derived CDR1 and CDR2 are SGHTA and FQGNSA. This CDR3 contains 15 residues. V lost 2 bases, J lost 4 bases, and 14 bases lay in between. The CDR3 DNA reads as TGTGCCAGCAGCTTATCCCAGGGCCTAGCAGAGACCCAGTACTTC. It codes for CASSLSQGLAETQYF. The full variable domain, in which reference TRBV7-2 and TRBJ2-5 provide the parts outside the CDR3, is GAGVSQSPSNKVTEKGKDVELRCDPISGHTALYWYRQSLGQGLEFLIYFQGNSAPDKSGLPSDRFSAERTGGSVSTLTIQRTQQEDSAVYLCASSLSQGLAETQYFGPGTRLLVL.

V usage is TRBV7-2 and J usage is TRBJ2-1; unclear D gene. There are 13 residues in the CDR3. Germline lookup yields CDR1 SGHTA and CDR2 FQGNSA. The germline V and J ends were trimmed by 8 bases and 3 bases, with 11 bases remaining between them. The CDR3: CASGPRGYNEQFF. In DNA form, the CDR3 reads TGTGCCAGCGGGCCTAGAGGCTACAATGAGCAGTTCTTC.

The CDR3 region has the DNA TGTGCCAGTAGTACAAATAACTATGGCTACACCTTC. Translating gives CASSTNNYGYTF. The J gene is TRBJ1-2, the V gene TRBV19; D gene unclear. Germline V CDR1 and CDR2: LNHDA, SQIVND (reference sequence). Trimming left V 4 bases short and J 1 base short, with 4 bases between. There are 12 residues in the CDR3.

The chain has TRBV7-8 and TRBJ2-1, with unresolved D. Germline V lookup: CDR1 SGHVS, CDR2 FQNEAQ. The germline V and J ends were trimmed by 5 bases and 7 bases, with 12 bases remaining between them. This CDR3 has 13 amino acids. Written as DNA, the CDR3 is TGTGCCAGCAGCCCCCATACGCTAAATGAGCAGTTCTTC. This encodes CASSPHTLNEQFF.

A remark on this clonotype: One junction end does not reproduce the germline sequence, and a read error may be involved. The chain recombines TRBV20-1 with TRBJ2-7; 12 nucleotides align to TRBD2. The CDR3 runs to 15 residues. Germline V gives CDR1 DFQATT, CDR2 SNEGSKA (reference sequence). The CDR3 spells CSARATSGSSNEQYF. CDR3 sequence (DNA): TGCAGTGCTAGGGCGACTAGCGGGAGCTCCAACGAGCAGTACTTC.